Following are 22 T cell receptor beta chains from one sample sequenced in a study of tissue T cells after allogeneic stem cell transplantation (dated by TCRdb to between 2020 and 2023). Libraries came from the immunoSEQ multiplex PCR assay. This immuneACCESS table, as held by TCRdb, lists in-frame sequences with V and J called but not all clones. Of the missing ones, under half trace to an unresolved V gene in checked studies; the others have no known cause. Within this sample are 7,500 to 9,000 clones, with roughly 45% of them counted one time only. The ten most abundant clones make up 2% to 2.5% of the sample. The label giving this sample's time point can be read as: mouse harvest day 7 after allogeneic transplant. Mouse grafts combined 10^7 T-cell-depleted bone marrow cells with 10^6 splenic CD5+ T cells, given via tail vein injection. Source material: skin. The receptors derive from a female BALB/c mouse given C57BL/6 T cells with graft-versus-host disease after an allogeneic hematopoietic cell transplant.

About this clone itself: Gene names refer to mouse genes. From the germline J gene comes the end of the CDR3, since the read stops 1 residue before it. The chain joins TRBV31 to TRBJ1-1; 9 positions match TRBD1. V lost 0 bases to trimming and J lost 4 bases; unmatched junction nucleotides: 3. The CDR3 runs to 14 residues. From germline, CDR1 is GKSSPN and CDR2 SITVG. The CDR3 sequence is CAWSLGQGGTEVFF. CDR3 DNA (partial): TGTGCCTGGAGTCTGGGACAGGGTGGCACAGAAGTCTTC. The full variable domain, its missing parts supplied by reference TRBV31 and TRBJ1-1, is AQTIHQWPVAEIKAVGSPLSLGCTIKGKSSPNLYWYWQATGGTLQQLFYSITVGQVESVVQLNLSASRPKDDQFILSTEKLLLSHSGFYLCAWSLGQGGTEVFFGKGTRLTVV.

Worth noting for this clone: All gene names here are mouse names. The CDR3 extends 1 residue past the end of the read, so its final part is completed from the germline J gene. The V and J genes are TRBV31 and TRBJ2-1; possible D gene TRBD2, 7 bases. Trimming removed 7 bases at V and 3 bases at J, with 16 bases between. In germline, CDR1 is GKSSPN, CDR2 SITVG. The CDR3 totals 14 residues. The CDR3 protein is CASPLWGLYAEQFF. The sequenced CDR3 bases are TGTGCCTCCCCCCTCTGGGGGCTCTATGCTGAGCAGTTC.

The sample holds a few counts of this clone. Gene names are the mouse ones. The CDR3 sequence: CTCSAEQGGNQAPLF. CDR3 DNA, as far as it was read: TGCACCTGCAGTGCAGAACAGGGAGGCAACCAGGCTCCGCTT. This sequence joins TRBV1 and TRBJ1-5, with a tentative D call TRBD1 (6 bases). The read gets to within 1 residue of the CDR3 end, and the germline J gene fills in the rest. Germline CDR1 and CDR2: NSQYPW and LRSPGD (reference sequence). The CDR3 is 15 residues long. V gave up 0 bases and J gave up 3 bases, with 9 bases separating them.

About this clone: Genes and germline come from the mouse. The sequence runs out 1 residue before the end of the CDR3; the remainder is reconstructed from the germline J gene. This chain links TRBV16 with TRBJ1-1; D is unresolved. V was pared by 4 bases and J by 1 base, with 7 bases between. CDR3 size: 13 residues. Germline CDR1 SGHSA, CDR2 FRNQAP. CDR3 residues: CASSSQKNTEVFF. CDR3 bases read: TGTGCAAGCAGCTCTCAAAAAAACACAGAAGTCTTC.

In this sample, this clone is medium-sized. Gene names and germline refer to mouse. From the germline J gene comes the end of the CDR3, since the read stops 1 residue before it. This chain connects TRBV26 to TRBJ1-4, with 8 bases aligning to TRBD1. CDR1 KGHPV and CDR2 FQNQEV come from the germline V gene (reference sequence). J gave up 0 bases and V 2 bases, and 2 bases lay outside the gene matches. The CDR3 extends over 16 amino acids. The covered CDR3 bases are TGTGCCAGCAGTCTGACAGGGGGAATTTCCAACGAAAGATTATTT. This sequence encodes CASSLTGGISNERLF. The entire CDR3 reads CASSLTGGISNERLFF.

This clone appeared a few times. Any gene name here is a mouse gene name. Coverage ceases 1 residue before the CDR3 finishes, and the germline J gene fills in the end. The gene calls are TRBV23 and TRBJ2-7; TRBD1 is taken as the D call from the table, unchecked against the DNA. The CDR3 is made up of 13 amino acids. Germline assignment: CDR1 KGHTA and CDR2 FQNQQP. CDR3 in amino acids: CSSSQRDSYEQYF. Partial CDR3 DNA: TGCTCCAGCAGCCAAAGGGACAGTTATGAACAGTAC. Complete variable domain (other parts from reference TRBV23 and TRBJ2-7): DAAVTQKPRYLIKMKGQEAEMKCIPEKGHTAVFWYQQKQSKELKFLIYFQNQQPLDQIDMVKERFSAVCPSSSLCSLGIRTCEAEDSALYLCSSSQRDSYEQYFGPGTRLTVL.

As concerns this clone: Gene names denote mouse genes. The sequence runs out 1 residue before the end of the CDR3; the remainder is reconstructed from the germline J gene. The chain links TRBV26 to TRBJ2-1, with D perhaps assigned TRBD1 or TRBD2 (5 bases each). V gave up 6 bases and J gave up 5 bases, with 14 bases separating them. Germline loops: CDR1 KGHPV, CDR2 FQNQEV (reference sequence). This CDR3 is built from 14 residues. CDR3 sequence: CASSIRDGDAEQFF. The sequenced part of the CDR3 DNA is TGTGCCAGCAGCATCCGGGACGGGGATGCTGAGCAGTTC.

In its sample, this clone ranks as medium-sized (0.01 to 0.1%). Germline and genes here are mouse. The read stops 1 residue short of the end of the CDR3; the missing end is completed from the germline J gene. The chain employs TRBV5 and TRBJ2-7, with 7 bases matching TRBD1. CDR1 is LGHNA and CDR2 is YNLKQL in the germline V gene (reference sequence). V trimming: 5 bases; J trimming: 0 bases; junction bases outside the gene matches: 4. The CDR3 length is 14 residues. The CDR3 sequence: CASSSRDSSYEQYF. Partial CDR3 DNA: TGTGCCAGCAGCTCCCGGGACAGCTCCTATGAACAGTAC.

Regarding this clone: Here the gene names and germline are mouse. The read terminates 1 residue before the CDR3 end, so the remaining end is supplied by the germline J gene. The gene calls are TRBV26 and TRBJ1-1, with D perhaps TRBD1 (5 bases). The CDR3 runs to 13 residues. Germline values: CDR1 KGHPV, CDR2 FQNQEV (reference sequence). The V gene lost 6 bases and the J gene lost 0 bases, with 8 bases spanning the gap. CDR3 region: CASSPTANTEVFF. The sequenced CDR3 bases are TGTGCCAGCAGCCCGACAGCAAACACAGAAGTCTTC. Together with reference TRBV26 and TRBJ1-1, the CDR3 gives the full variable domain: NSKVIQTPRYLVKGQGQKAKMRCIPEKGHPVVFWYQQNKNNEFKFLINFQNQEVLQQIDMTEKRFSAECPSNSPCSLEIQSSEAGDSALYLCASSPTANTEVFFGKGTRLTVV.

Regarding this clone: The gene symbols are mouse symbols. The read terminates 1 residue ahead of where the CDR3 ends, so the germline J gene completes it. This rearrangement joins TRBV23 to TRBJ2-7; the table gives TRBD2 as D, unverified against the DNA. The germline V gene has CDR1 KGHTA and CDR2 FQNQQP. The CDR3 is 15 amino acids. The CDR3 loop is CSSSHYWGSSYEQYF. The sequenced CDR3 bases are TGCTCCAGCAGTCATTACTGGGGGAGCTCCTATGAACAGTAC.

Note on this clone: Gene names denote mouse genes. Sequencing ends 1 residue short of the CDR3 end; the germline J gene provides the rest. The V and J genes are TRBV4 and TRBJ2-7; 12 bases are shared with TRBD2. Germline V gene sequence: CDR1 LGHDT, CDR2 YNNKQL (reference sequence). The V gene end was trimmed by 4 bases and the J gene end by 5 bases; junction bases not matched to a gene: 6. The CDR3 totals 15 residues. The sequenced part of the CDR3 DNA is TGTGCCAGCAGCTGGACTGGGGGGGGCGCCGATGAACAGTAC. As protein: CASSWTGGGADEQY. The CDR3 in its entirety is CASSWTGGGADEQYF.

As regards this clone: The gene names here belong to mouse. The read ends 1 residue before the CDR3 terminus; that terminus is restored from the germline J gene. V and J are TRBV26 and TRBJ1-2; possible D gene TRBD1, 6 bases. CDR1 KGHPV and CDR2 FQNQEV come from the germline V gene (reference sequence). The V gene lost 6 bases and the J gene lost 1 base, with 9 bases spanning the gap. The CDR3 covers 13 residues. The CDR3 bases that were read are TGTGCCAGCAGCCCGGACAGAAACTCCGACTACACC. This translates into CASSPDRNSDYT. The whole CDR3 protein reads CASSPDRNSDYTF.

This clone was counted only a few times. The gene names here belong to mouse. Read coverage stops 1 residue before the CDR3 terminus; the germline J gene supplies the remainder. The chain is built from TRBV3 and TRBJ2-7, with 7 bases aligning to TRBD2. The length of the CDR3 is 15 residues. Germline V gene lookup returns CDR1 SNHLY and CDR2 FYNGKV (reference sequence). Trimming cost V 4 bases and J 0 bases; bases outside gene matches: 6. The covered CDR3 bases are TGTGCCAGCAGCTCACGACTGGGATCCTCCTATGAACAGTAC. It codes for CASSSRLGSSYEQY. The CDR3 in its entirety is CASSSRLGSSYEQYF.

This clone has more than one count but fewer than ten. Gene names and germline refer to mouse. The read gets to within 1 residue of the CDR3 end, and the germline J gene fills in the rest. The chain uses TRBV16 and TRBJ1-1; 7 bases agree with TRBD1. Germline assignment: CDR1 SGHSA and CDR2 FRNQAP. The trim removed 4 bases at V and 0 bases at J, leaving 2 bases unmatched. This CDR3 is built from 14 residues. Here the CDR3 reads CASSSGTANTEVFF. The covered CDR3 bases are TGTGCAAGCAGCTCCGGGACAGCAAACACAGAAGTCTTC.

On this clone itself: Gene labels here are mouse ones. The read finishes 1 residue shy of the CDR3 end, and the germline J gene is used to complete it. The chain couples TRBV2 to TRBJ1-4, with TRBD1 matching 8 bases. This CDR3 comprises 14 residues. From germline, CDR1 is LGHNA and CDR2 YSYQKL. V was pared by 4 bases and J by 3 bases, with 1 base of the junction left unmatched. The CDR3 reads CASSPGGPNERLFF. CDR3 DNA (partial): TGTGCCAGCAGCCCAGGGGGCCCCAACGAAAGATTATTT.

As for this clone: Gene names follow the mouse nomenclature. The read falls 1 residue short of the CDR3 end, and the missing part is taken from the germline J gene. This chain uses TRBV13-2 with TRBJ1-1; no definite D call. This CDR3 region has 11 residues. The germline gives CDR1 NNHNN, CDR2 SYGAGS (reference sequence). V was clipped by 5 bases and J by 2 bases, with 4 bases between them. CDR3 DNA (partial): TGTGCCAGCGGGGCTAACACAGAAGTCTTC. Translated, it gives CASGANTEVF. From start to end, the CDR3 is CASGANTEVFF.

Comment on this clone: Each gene name is a mouse one. The missing CDR3 end, 1 residue past where the read stops, is filled in from the germline J gene. V is TRBV26 and J is TRBJ1-4; maybe TRBD1 (5 bases). Germline-derived CDR1 and CDR2 are KGHPV and FQNQEV (reference sequence). Trimming cost V 4 bases and J 6 bases, with 9 bases left between them. This CDR3 is 13 amino acids long. The covered CDR3 bases are TGTGCCAGCAGTCGAGGGGACCACGAAAGATTATTT. Translation: CASSRGDHERLF. In full, the CDR3 reads CASSRGDHERLFF.

This clone was observed once. Germline and genes here are mouse. From the germline J gene comes the end of the CDR3, since the read stops 1 residue before it. The chain has TRBV16 and TRBJ2-5; a weak D match, TRBD1 (5 bases). This CDR3 contains 14 residues. The V end was cut by 1 base, the J end by 3 bases, with 8 bases between. Germline V CDR1 and CDR2: SGHSA, FRNQAP. CDR3 bases read: TGTGCAAGCAGCTTAGCAGGGTCTCAAGACACCCAGTAC. Translation: CASSLAGSQDTQY. Given in full, the CDR3 is CASSLAGSQDTQYF. The variable domain in full, completed from reference TRBV16 and TRBJ2-5, reads NAGVIQTPRHKVTGKGQEATLWCEPISGHSAVFWYRQTIVQGLEFLTYFRNQAPIDDSGMPKERFSAQMPNQSHSTLKIQSTQPQDSAVYLCASSLAGSQDTQYFGPGTRLLVL.

Of note for this clone: The genes and germline here are from mouse. The read terminates 1 residue ahead of where the CDR3 ends, so the germline J gene completes it. Other DNA sequences in this specimen translate into the identical CDR3. The chain couples TRBV24 to TRBJ2-1; 12 positions match TRBD2. The CDR3 extends over 20 amino acids. Looked up from germline, CDR1 is KGHTA and CDR2 is FRNEEI. V was clipped by 0 bases and J by 0 bases; unmatched bases: 9. The CDR3 DNA, read in part, is TGTGCCAGCAGTCTGTATAGGGGACTGGGGGGCCGTTATAACTATGCTGAGCAGTTC. It encodes CASSLYRGLGGRYNYAEQF. In full, the CDR3 reads CASSLYRGLGGRYNYAEQFF.

Worth noting for this clone: Germline and genes: mouse. The read comes to an end 1 residue before the CDR3 does, leaving the germline J gene to fill in the end. This chain uses TRBV26 with TRBJ2-7; possibly TRBD1 or TRBD2 for D (5 bases each). This CDR3 comprises 14 residues. Germline V CDR1 and CDR2: KGHPV, FQNQEV (reference sequence). V lost 0 bases and J 0 bases, leaving 6 bases between the germline ends. The sequenced CDR3 bases are TGTGCCAGCAGTCTGTCCGGGGGCTCCTATGAACAGTAC. This sequence encodes CASSLSGGSYEQY. The full CDR3 protein reads CASSLSGGSYEQYF.

Concerning this clone itself: These gene names are mouse names. The CDR3 extends 1 residue past the end of the read, so its final part is completed from the germline J gene. The rearrangement links TRBV3 to TRBJ1-2; D is uncertain. The CDR3 runs 14 residues. Germline lookup yields CDR1 SNHLY and CDR2 FYNGKV (reference sequence). V was pared by 0 bases and J by 4 bases, with 9 bases between. The DNA read from the CDR3 is TGTGCCAGCAGCTTAGCGGGCGCCAGCTCCGACTACACC. Encoded protein: CASSLAGASSDYT. The whole CDR3 sequence reads CASSLAGASSDYTF.

This clone was observed a few times. Mouse names are used for the genes. The CDR3 is cut off 1 residue early in the read; its end comes from the germline J gene. The genes are TRBV12-1 and TRBJ2-5; 12 positions match TRBD2. V lost 0 bases to trimming and J lost 2 bases; unmatched junction nucleotides: 2. This CDR3 region has 16 residues. CDR1 and CDR2 from the germline V gene are SGHSN and HYEKVE. The chain's CDR3 is CASSLAGLGGQDTQYF. The DNA read from the CDR3 is TGTGCCAGCTCTCTCGCGGGACTGGGGGGCCAAGACACCCAGTAC.